These 9 T cell receptor beta chains originate from one sample sequenced in a study of post-analysis software for immune sequencing data. Findings and limits, study-wide: Higher frequency in patients than in controls was seen for roughly five TRBV segments, with TRBV5-6, TRBV5-1 and TRBV20-1 among them.

No antigens are known for them. Sequencing libraries made from TCR beta cDNA carried unique molecular identifiers. Each CDR3 protein gets one entry after TCRdb re-called the PCR reads with MiXCR. Of about 570,000 distinct CDR3 sequences listed, roughly 34% are singletons. The sequenced material came from blood. Source of these receptors: a girl aged 2-17 years with multiple sclerosis.

This clonotype was seen a few times. This sequence joins TRBV10-2 and TRBJ2-3; possible D gene TRBD2, 6 bases. V lost 2 bases and J 4 bases, leaving 10 bases between the germline ends. Germline V gene sequence: CDR1 WSHSY, CDR2 SAAADI. The CDR3 length is 14 residues. The CDR3 region has the DNA TGCGCCAGCAGTGAGACTAGCTACGCAGATACGCAGTATTTT. Its translation: CASSETSYADTQYF.

The rearrangement links TRBV6-6 to TRBJ1-6; D possibly corresponds to TRBD1 (5 bases). The CDR3 is 13 residues long. Trimming pared 5 bases from V and 6 bases from J, leaving 8 bases between. The germline gives CDR1 MNHNY, CDR2 SVGAGI (reference sequence). The CDR3 here is CASSTGANSPLHF. The DNA for the CDR3 is TGTGCCAGCAGTACCGGGGCTAATTCACCCCTCCACTTT.

The gene calls are TRBV10-3 and TRBJ1-4, with 8 nucleotides matching TRBD1. V shed 0 bases and J 7 bases; nucleotides not matched to a gene: 4. This CDR3 contains 15 residues. CDR1 and CDR2 from the germline V gene are ENHRY and SYGVKD. CDR3 nucleotide sequence: TGTGCCATCAGTGAGTCGCAGGGGGCGGCTGAAAAACTGTTTTTT. This encodes CAISESQGAAEKLFF.

The chain has TRBV7-3 and TRBJ2-5; TRBD2 agrees at 10 bases. The CDR3 length is 15 residues. Germline lookup yields CDR1 SGHTA and CDR2 FQGTGA. J gave up 1 base and V 6 bases, and 5 bases lay outside the gene matches. The DNA of the CDR3 is TGTGCCAGCAGTCAGGGGACTAGCGCCCAAGAGACCCAGTACTTC. Protein sequence: CASSQGTSAQETQYF.

The chain is built from TRBV29-1 and TRBJ1-2; the D gene is possibly TRBD1 (5 bases). The CDR3 runs to 14 residues. V was shortened by 7 bases and J by 6 bases, with 21 bases between the two germline ends. CDR1 and CDR2 from the germline V gene are SQVTM and ANQGSEA. Here the CDR3 DNA reads TGCAGCGGTGACCTCGGTAGGGGAGGGGATGGCTACACCTTC. This gives the protein CSGDLGRGGDGYTF.

This clonotype occurred once. The chain carries TRBV18 and TRBJ1-1; D gene uncertain. This CDR3 spans 13 amino acids. Germline V gene sequence: CDR1 KGHSH, CDR2 LQKENI. Trimming took off 4 bases at V and 1 base at J, with 7 bases between the two ends. The CDR3 sequence: CASSHTTNTEAFF. DNA for the CDR3: TGTGCCAGCTCACACACTACGAACACTGAAGCTTTCTTT.

This clonotype was seen more than once but under ten times. The genes are TRBV4-3 and TRBJ2-1; 13 bases are a match to TRBD2. The junction had 4 bases not matched to a gene; V was cut back by 6 bases and J by 5 bases. This CDR3 is built from 15 residues. CDR1 and CDR2 from the germline V gene are LGHNA and YSLEER. The CDR3 sequence: CASSWTSGRHNEQFF. CDR3 nucleotides: TGCGCCAGCAGTTGGACTAGCGGGAGACACAATGAGCAGTTCTTC.

This clonotype was counted a few times. The chain is built from TRBV5-6 and TRBJ2-3; TRBD2 aligns across 9 bases. The CDR3 is 17 amino acids. Looked up from germline, CDR1 is SGHDT and CDR2 is YYEEEE. Trimming at V came to 0 bases and at J to 2 bases, leaving 7 bases not matched to a gene. In DNA, the CDR3 is TGTGCCAGCAGCTTGGCGGGTAGCGGGGGAGCCACAGATACGCAGTATTTT. Amino acid sequence: CASSLAGSGGATDTQYF.

This rearrangement joins TRBV18 to TRBJ1-5, with a possible D match to TRBD1 (6 bases). The CDR3 is 15 amino acids. Germline V gene sequence: CDR1 KGHSH, CDR2 LQKENI. Trimming stripped 2 bases from V and 7 bases from J, with 15 bases between. The CDR3 here is CASSPNTGMEQPQHF. The CDR3 DNA reads as TGTGCCAGCTCACCAAATACAGGGATGGAACAGCCCCAGCATTTT.